A single sample gave rise to the 21 T cell receptor beta chains below, sequenced in a study of identical twins. Each CDR3 protein gets one entry after TCRdb re-called the 5' RACE reads with MiXCR. The repertoire holds about 100,000 distinct CDR3 sequences, about 6.1% seen once, with 12% in the top ten. Sequenced input: memory T cells sorted from blood. These receptors were taken from a woman between 50 and 59 years old in good health.

This clonotype was recorded many times. The rearrangement joins TRBV19 to TRBJ2-7, with 10 bases lining up with TRBD1. CDR3 length: 13 residues. The ends lost 5 bases at V and 7 bases at J; junction bases unmatched: 5. The germline gives CDR1 LNHDA, CDR2 SQIVND (reference sequence). CDR3 coding DNA: TGTGCCAGTAGTTCCGGGACAGGGGAGGAGCAGTACTTC. Translating it yields CASSSGTGEEQYF.

The chain links TRBV7-9 to TRBJ1-1; D possibly corresponds to TRBD1 (5 bases). The CDR3 length is 15 residues. Looked up from germline, CDR1 is SEHNR and CDR2 is FQNEAQ (reference sequence). V gave up 3 bases and J gave up 5 bases, with 16 bases separating them. CDR3 coding DNA: TGTGCCAGCAGCTTCCTTGCAGGGCCGGGTACTGAAGCTTTCTTT. It codes for CASSFLAGPGTEAFF.

Many counts were recorded for this clonotype. The chain employs TRBV12-3 or TRBV12-4 and TRBJ2-2; 12 nucleotides match TRBD2. The CDR3 sequence is 14 residues long. V shed 6 bases, J shed 7 bases, and the junction held 3 bases outside the gene matches. CDR3 sequence (DNA): TGTGCCAGCAGGCGACTAGCGGGAGTCGGGGAGCTGTTTTTT. This translates into CASRRLAGVGELFF.

The sample holds many counts of this clonotype. The chain couples TRBV27 to TRBJ2-7; a possible D gene is TRBD2 (5 bases). Germline loops: CDR1 MNHEY, CDR2 SMNVEV (reference sequence). Trimming cost V 2 bases and J 2 bases, with 10 bases left between them. The CDR3 sequence is 14 residues long. The CDR3 loop is CASSLGELPYEQYV. CDR3 in DNA: TGTGCCAGCAGTTTAGGGGAGCTACCCTACGAGCAGTACGTC.

This clonotype was detected many times. The chain has TRBV27 and TRBJ2-7; D gene uncertain. Trimming left V 7 bases short and J 6 bases short, with 13 bases between. The germline V gene encodes CDR1 MNHEY and CDR2 SMNVEV (reference sequence). This CDR3 spans 12 amino acids. CDR3 amino acids: CASKALWGEQYF. The CDR3 nucleotides are TGTGCCAGCAAAGCGTTATGGGGCGAGCAGTACTTC.

This chain links TRBV25-1 with TRBJ2-1; the D is unclear. The germline V gene has CDR1 MGHDK and CDR2 SYGVNS. The CDR3 has 15 residues. Trimming left V 3 bases short and J 7 bases short, with 16 bases between. The CDR3 DNA sequence: TGTGCCAGCAGTGAGGTCGGCGGTCTGTCGAATGAGCAGTTCTTC. Protein: CASSEVGGLSNEQFF.

This clonotype was detected ten times or more. V gene TRBV20-1 combines with J gene TRBJ2-3; possibly TRBD1 or TRBD2 for D (5 bases each). Between the trimmed V and J ends, which lost 4 bases and 2 bases, there was a span of 13 bases. CDR3 length: 14 residues. Germline V gene sequence: CDR1 DFQATT, CDR2 SNEGSKA (reference sequence). The CDR3 DNA is TGCAGTGCTACCGGGGCCGGGCACACAGATACGCAGTATTTT. This gives the protein CSATGAGHTDTQYF.

This clonotype was observed at least ten times. The J gene is TRBJ1-2, the V gene TRBV5-1; D is unresolved. The germline V gene encodes CDR1 SGHRS and CDR2 YFSETQ. The CDR3 totals 14 residues. V was pared by 0 bases and J by 2 bases, with 8 bases between. The CDR3 is CASSLATANYGYTF. The CDR3 nucleotides are TGCGCCAGCAGCTTGGCAACAGCCAACTATGGCTACACCTTC.

The sample holds many counts of this clonotype. The chain carries TRBV20-1 and TRBJ2-1; TRBD2 agrees at 7 bases. Germline V gene data show CDR1 as DFQATT and CDR2 as SNEGSKA (reference sequence). The CDR3 has 12 residues. CDR3 bases: TGCAGCCCAGCGGGAAATCGGGATGAGCAGTTCTTC. Residues: CSPAGNRDEQFF.

The chain combines TRBV5-1 with TRBJ1-6, with D perhaps matching TRBD1 (6 bases). CDR1 and CDR2 from the germline V gene are SGHRS and YFSETQ. The length of the CDR3 is 15 residues. Between the trimmed V and J ends, which lost 4 bases and 6 bases, there was a span of 14 bases. CDR3 nucleotides: TGCGCCAGCAGCGATACAGGGTCTTCTAATTCACCCCTCCACTTT. Translation gives CASSDTGSSNSPLHF.

The table lists this clonotype with many counts. This sequence joins TRBV12-3 or TRBV12-4 and TRBJ1-3, with TRBD1 matching over 9 bases. V trimming: 3 bases; J trimming: 0 bases; junction bases outside the gene matches: 9. The CDR3 is made up of 18 amino acids. The CDR3 spells CASSLGPGTGISGNTIYF. DNA for the CDR3: TGTGCCAGCAGTTTGGGGCCCGGGACAGGGATCTCTGGAAACACCATATATTTT.

This clonotype was seen ten or more times. V is TRBV7-6 and J is TRBJ2-1; no reliable D call. This CDR3 is built from 15 residues. Germline V gene data show CDR1 as SGHVS and CDR2 as FNYEAQ. Trimming removed 0 bases at V and 5 bases at J, with 11 bases between. This CDR3 is CASSLAGGPNNEQFF. The DNA of the CDR3 is TGTGCCAGCAGCTTAGCGGGTGGCCCAAACAATGAGCAGTTCTTC.

This clonotype showed up just a few times. The V and J genes are TRBV9 and TRBJ2-5, with TRBD1 matching over 9 bases. Germline-derived CDR1 and CDR2 are SGDLS and YYNGEE. The J segment lost 7 bases and the V segment lost 1 base, leaving 5 bases of the junction unmatched. The CDR3 covers 14 residues. CDR3: CASSVRTGVGTQYF. In DNA, the CDR3 is TGTGCCAGCAGCGTACGGACAGGGGTCGGGACCCAGTACTTC.

This clonotype was seen many times. The chain recombines TRBV12-3 or TRBV12-4 with TRBJ2-2, with D perhaps TRBD1 or TRBD2 (7 bases each). V dropped 6 bases and J dropped 5 bases, with 13 bases sitting between them. There are 14 residues in the CDR3. Here the CDR3 reads CASSPGGGTGELFF. CDR3 coding DNA: TGTGCCAGCAGCCCAGGGGGGGGGACCGGGGAGCTGTTTTTT.

The chain uses TRBV12-3 or TRBV12-4 and TRBJ2-7, with a tentative D call TRBD2 (6 bases). The V end was cut by 4 bases, the J end by 3 bases, with 16 bases between. There are 15 residues in the CDR3. CDR3 coding DNA: TGTGCCAGCAGTTGGGACGGGAGTGCCAACTACGAGCAGTACTTC. Translated, it gives CASSWDGSANYEQYF.

This clonotype was detected ten times or more. V and J are TRBV3-1 and TRBJ1-2; D is undetermined. CDR1 and CDR2 from the germline V gene are LGHDT and YNNKEL (reference sequence). V shed 0 bases and J shed 7 bases, with 9 bases lying between them. The length of the CDR3 is 13 residues. CDR3 bases: TGTGCCAGCAGCCAAGATTGGCGGCGTGGCTACACCTTC. Translated, it gives CASSQDWRRGYTF.

In this sample, this clonotype turned up many times. The chain carries TRBV3-1 and TRBJ1-2; D not resolved. Germline loops: CDR1 LGHDT, CDR2 YNNKEL (reference sequence). V was trimmed by 1 base and J by 4 bases, leaving 16 bases between them. This CDR3 is built from 16 residues. The CDR3 loop is CASSQVGQDYSYGYTF. CDR3 DNA: TGTGCCAGCAGCCAAGTAGGTCAGGACTATTCCTATGGCTACACCTTC. Supplemented by reference TRBV3-1 and TRBJ1-2, the full variable domain reads DTAVSQTPKYLVTQMGNDKSIKCEQNLGHDTMYWYKQDSKKFLKIMFSYNNKELIINETVPNRFSPKSPDKAHLNLHINSLELGDSAVYFCASSQVGQDYSYGYTFGSGTRLTVV.

This chain links TRBV4-1 with TRBJ1-2, with TRBD1 as a possible D gene (6 bases). Germline assignment: CDR1 MGHRA and CDR2 YSYEKL. Trimming took 3 bases from V and 10 from J, leaving 18 bases between them. CDR3 length: 14 amino acids. CDR3 nucleotide sequence: TGCGCCAGCAGCCAGTCTCGGACAGAGGGCTTCTACACCTTC. Translation: CASSQSRTEGFYTF.

The rearrangement joins TRBV12-3 or TRBV12-4 to TRBJ1-1; D not certain. The CDR3 sequence is 12 residues long. Trimming took 3 bases from V and 3 from J, leaving 5 bases between them. For the CDR3, the DNA is TGTGCCAGCAGTTTTCTGTACACTGAAGCTTTCTTT. This translates into CASSFLYTEAFF.

The V gene is TRBV6-2 or TRBV6-3, the J gene TRBJ1-1; maybe TRBD1 (6 bases). The CDR3 has 17 amino acids. Deletions cut 2 bases from V and 7 bases from J, with 23 bases between. Per germline, CDR1 MNHEY and CDR2 SVGEGT. Here the CDR3 DNA reads TGTGCCAGCAGTTACGGGTTATCTTGGACTTGGACAGTTGAAGCTTTCTTT. Translation: CASSYGLSWTWTVEAFF.

This clonotype was recorded many times. The V and J genes are TRBV12-3 or TRBV12-4 and TRBJ2-6; D unresolved. Trimming removed 3 bases from V and 0 bases from J, with 6 bases in between. The length of the CDR3 is 15 residues. The CDR3 loop is CASSFSVSGANVLTF. The CDR3 coding sequence is TGTGCCAGCAGTTTTTCGGTCTCTGGGGCCAACGTCCTGACTTTC.